Following are 21 T cell receptor beta chains from one sample sequenced in a study of Graves' ophthalmopathy and Graves' hyperthyroidism. Researchers took RNA transcripts and amplified TCR beta CDR3 regions from them. RT-PCR was first run with HTBI primers, then multiplex PCR in a second round. A single record per CDR3 protein comes from TCRdb applying MiXCR to the multiplex PCR reads. The table records 350,000 to 400,000 distinct CDR3 sequences, over 15% of them present only once. The specimen sequenced was peripheral blood. The receptors were gathered from a woman aged 18-30 years with stable Graves' hyperthyroidism.

CDR3 bases: TGTGCCAGCAGGGATACCGGGACAGGGGACACCGGGGAGCTGTTTTTT. Amino acids: CASRDTGTGDTGELFF. The V gene is TRBV12-3 or TRBV12-4, the J gene TRBJ2-2; 10 bases agree with TRBD1. The CDR3 has 16 residues. The junction had 7 bases not matched to a gene; V was cut back by 6 bases and J by 3 bases.

This clonotype was seen many times. This chain links TRBV5-1 with TRBJ1-2; D is uncertain. The CDR3 spans 15 residues. The V gene's germline CDR1 is SGHRS and CDR2 YFSETQ. The V end was cut by 4 bases, the J end by 3 bases, with 16 bases between. The CDR3 bases are TGCGCCAGCAGCCTGGGGTTAACGACCGACTATGGCTACACCTTC. This gives the protein CASSLGLTTDYGYTF.

In the case of this clonotype: One end of the junction varies from germline; a read error may be responsible. The V call is TRBV6-5, the J call TRBJ2-7; 7 nucleotides agree with TRBD2. There are 13 residues in the CDR3. Germline V lookup: CDR1 MNHEY, CDR2 SVGAGI. The CDR3 here is CASTSVGDYDQYF. In DNA, the CDR3 is TGTGCCAGCACTTCTGTCGGGGACTACGATCAGTACTTC.

This clonotype was seen ten or more times. The chain carries TRBV6-2 or TRBV6-3 and TRBJ1-1; D is undetermined. This CDR3 region has 13 residues. The ends were cut back, 6 bases at V and 1 base at J, with 9 bases in the middle. Germline assignment: CDR1 MNHEY and CDR2 SVGEGT. CDR3 nucleotide sequence: TGTGCCAGCAGCCTCGTCCAGAACACTGAAGCTTTCTTT. Residues: CASSLVQNTEAFF.

Many counts were recorded for this clonotype. V usage is TRBV12-3 or TRBV12-4 and J usage is TRBJ2-2; TRBD2 might be the D (5 bases). CDR3 size: 12 residues. The V gene lost 5 bases and the J gene lost 9 bases, with 10 bases spanning the gap. DNA of the CDR3: TGTGCCAGCAGTCTCGAGCGGAGGGAGCTGTTTTTT. Protein sequence: CASSLERRELFF.

This clonotype was seen at least ten times. The chain uses TRBV6-2 or TRBV6-3 and TRBJ2-7, with TRBD1 matching over 7 bases. The CDR3 length is 13 residues. J was trimmed by 4 bases and V by 11 bases; bases with no gene match: 11. Germline assignment: CDR1 MNHEY and CDR2 SVGEGT. The CDR3 protein is CAGRQGFGYEQYF. Written as DNA, the CDR3 is TGTGCCGGGCGACAGGGCTTTGGGTACGAGCAGTACTTC.

Comment on this clonotype: A much more abundant neighbour one base away suggests this may be a read error. The chain employs TRBV7-9 and TRBJ2-5; D tentatively fits TRBD1 or TRBD2 (6 bases each). This CDR3 is 15 amino acids long. Germline loops: CDR1 SEHNR, CDR2 FQNEAQ (reference sequence). As DNA, the CDR3 is TGTGCCAGCAGCTTTAATCCGGGGGCAGGGGAGACCGAGTACTTC. Its translation: CASSFNPGAGETEYF. Together with reference TRBV7-9 and TRBJ2-5, the CDR3 gives the full variable domain: DTGVSQNPRHKITKRGQNVTFRCDPISEHNRLYWYRQTLGQGPEFLTYFQNEAQLEKSRLLSDRFSAERPKGSFSTLEIQRTEQGDSAMYLCASSFNPGAGETEYFGPGTRLLVL.

This clonotype was recorded at least ten times. This chain uses TRBV20-1 with TRBJ2-7, with D maybe TRBD1 (5 bases). Per germline, CDR1 DFQATT and CDR2 SNEGSKA (reference sequence). The CDR3 totals 13 residues. V lost 6 bases and J lost 1, with 13 bases in between. The CDR3 region has the DNA TGCAGTGCCCCCCGACAGTTTTCCTACGAGCAGTACTTC. This sequence encodes CSAPRQFSYEQYF.

This clonotype occurred a few times. V usage is TRBV5-1 and J usage is TRBJ2-7, with D possibly being TRBD1 (6 bases). The CDR3 runs 14 residues. V was cut by 4 bases and J by 5 bases, with 16 bases left in between. In germline, CDR1 is SGHRS, CDR2 YFSETQ. CDR3 DNA: TGCGCCAGCAGCCCCCCGACAGGCCGAAACGAGCAGTACTTC. It encodes CASSPPTGRNEQYF.

This clonotype was detected many times. The chain uses TRBV9 and TRBJ1-2; a possible D gene is TRBD1 (5 bases). The V gene's germline CDR1 is SGDLS and CDR2 YYNGEE. Trimming took off 3 bases at V and 8 bases at J, with 5 bases between the two ends. The CDR3 has 10 residues. The CDR3 nucleotides are TGTGCCAGCAGCGGACAGGGCTACACCTTC. Its protein is CASSGQGYTF.

Worth noting for this clonotype: This may arise from a read error, as a much more abundant clone is one base away. The V gene is TRBV24-1, the J gene TRBJ2-2; 9 bases are a match to TRBD1. Germline CDR1 KGHDR, CDR2 SFDVKD. The CDR3 runs 17 residues. The CDR3 region is CATSDTKDRGNTGELCF. The CDR3 nucleotides read TGTGCCACCAGTGATACCAAAGACAGGGGGAATACCGGGGAGCTGTGTTTT.

This clonotype turned up a few times. A much more abundant neighbour one base away suggests this may be a read error. V is TRBV7-2 and J is TRBJ2-7; 7 bases match TRBD1. The V and J ends lost 5 bases and 3 bases, in that order; junction bases with no gene match: 7. CDR3 length: 14 amino acids. Germline V gene sequence: CDR1 SGHTA, CDR2 FQGNSA. The CDR3 spells CASSQGTDYYEQYF. CDR3 in DNA: TGTGCCAGCAGCCAAGGGACAGACTACTACGAGCAGTACTTC.

This clonotype was recorded only once. This CDR3 fails to terminate in the conserved phenylalanine or tryptophan, so it likely reflects a read error. The limits of the CDR3 on the DNA are not certain, so only TCRdb's listed CDR3 is given. The chain uses TRBV7-3 and TRBJ1-1. The V gene's germline CDR1 is SGHTA and CDR2 FQGTGA. Termini included, the CDR3 measures 13 amino acids. The CDR3 region is CASSSEIFGEACL.

This clonotype was observed many times. V and J are TRBV6-2 or TRBV6-3 and TRBJ1-5; 7 bases map to TRBD1. CDR1 is MNHEY, CDR2 SVGEGT, per germline. There are 14 residues in the CDR3. V lost 6 bases to trimming and J lost 0 bases; unmatched junction nucleotides: 2. CDR3 sequence (DNA): TGTGCCAGCAGGGGACAGCATAGCAATCAGCCCCAGCATTTT. It is translated as CASRGQHSNQPQHF.

This clonotype was picked up many times. This chain connects TRBV6-2 or TRBV6-3 to TRBJ2-2; 9 bases fit TRBD1. V shed 4 bases and J 3 bases; nucleotides not matched to a gene: 6. CDR3 size: 16 residues. Germline V gene lookup returns CDR1 MNHEY and CDR2 SVGEGT. CDR3 residues: CASSSPWTGDTGELFF. CDR3 bases: TGTGCCAGCAGTTCCCCCTGGACAGGGGACACCGGGGAGCTGTTTTTT.

The rearrangement uses TRBV6-5 and TRBJ2-2; 8 bases map to TRBD1. Losses at the gene ends were 2 bases for V and 5 bases for J; bases not matched to a gene: 4. Germline values: CDR1 MNHEY, CDR2 SVGAGI. This CDR3 has 15 amino acids. The CDR3 nucleotides are TGTGCCAGCAGTTACGGCGGACAGGGTACCGGGGAGCTGTTTTTT. Translated, it gives CASSYGGQGTGELFF.

This clonotype was recorded a few times. The chain combines TRBV18 with TRBJ1-1; D may be TRBD1 (5 bases). This CDR3 region has 12 residues. The germline V gene has CDR1 KGHSH and CDR2 LQKENI. The V end lost 2 bases, the J end lost 7 bases, and 8 bases lay between the germline ends. CDR3 residues: CASSPAGREAFF. The CDR3 DNA reads TGTGCCAGCTCACCAGCGGGGCGTGAAGCTTTCTTT.

This clonotype was observed at least ten times. The genes are TRBV6-2 or TRBV6-3 and TRBJ1-5; maybe TRBD1 (6 bases). With 3 bases removed from V and 0 bases from J, the gap between germline ends came to 18 bases. Germline V lookup: CDR1 MNHEY, CDR2 SVGEGT. This CDR3 region has 18 residues. The CDR3 bases are TGTGCCAGCAGTTATGGGACAACTCTCGGCTATAGCAATCAGCCCCAGCATTTT. This encodes CASSYGTTLGYSNQPQHF.

In this sample, this clonotype turned up many times. The CDR3 nucleotides are TGTGCCAGCAGTCGCCAGACAGGACGCTCTGGAAACACCATATATTTT. It yields the protein CASSRQTGRSGNTIYF. The rearrangement links TRBV6-2 or TRBV6-3 to TRBJ1-3; possible D gene TRBD1, 6 bases. Germline lookup yields CDR1 MNHEY and CDR2 SVGEGT. V was cut by 5 bases and J by 0 bases, with 14 bases left in between. The CDR3 loop spans 16 amino acids.

This clonotype was seen many times. V gene TRBV6-1 combines with J gene TRBJ1-2, with TRBD1 as a possible D gene (6 bases). V shed 5 bases and J shed 2 bases, with 12 bases lying between them. The CDR3 spans 14 residues. Germline values: CDR1 MNHNS, CDR2 SASEGT. This chain's CDR3 is CASSIGGGNYGYTF. In DNA, the CDR3 is TGTGCCAGCAGTATAGGAGGGGGAAACTATGGCTACACCTTC.

This clonotype was seen only a few times. The chain is built from TRBV9 and TRBJ1-1; maybe TRBD1 (5 bases). Trimming stripped 0 bases from V and 4 bases from J, with 16 bases between. The CDR3 length is 16 residues. The V gene's germline CDR1 is SGDLS and CDR2 YYNGEE. Here the CDR3 reads CASSVGREGRLTEAFF. As DNA, the CDR3 is TGTGCCAGCAGCGTAGGGAGGGAGGGGCGGCTCACTGAAGCTTTCTTT.